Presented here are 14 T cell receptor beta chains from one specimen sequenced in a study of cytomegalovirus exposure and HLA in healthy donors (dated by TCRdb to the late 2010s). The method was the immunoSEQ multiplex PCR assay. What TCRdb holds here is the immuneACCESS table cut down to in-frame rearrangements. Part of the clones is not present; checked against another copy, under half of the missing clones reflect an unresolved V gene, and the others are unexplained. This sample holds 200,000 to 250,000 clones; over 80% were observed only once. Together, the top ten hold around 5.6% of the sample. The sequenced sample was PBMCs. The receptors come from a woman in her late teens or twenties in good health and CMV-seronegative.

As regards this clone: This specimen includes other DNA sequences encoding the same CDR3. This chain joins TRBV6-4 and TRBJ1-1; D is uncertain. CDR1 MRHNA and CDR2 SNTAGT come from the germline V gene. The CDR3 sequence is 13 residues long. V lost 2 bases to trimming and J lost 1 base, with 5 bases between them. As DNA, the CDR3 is TGTGCCAGCAGTGACAGGGAGAACACTGAAGCTTTCTTT. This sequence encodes CASSDRENTEAFF.

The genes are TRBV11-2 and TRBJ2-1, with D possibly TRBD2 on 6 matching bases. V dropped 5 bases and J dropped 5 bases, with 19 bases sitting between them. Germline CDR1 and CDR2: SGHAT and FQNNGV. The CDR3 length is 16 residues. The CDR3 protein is CASSPGPAGYDNEQFF. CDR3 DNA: TGTGCCAGCAGCCCCGGGCCAGCGGGCTACGACAATGAGCAGTTCTTC.

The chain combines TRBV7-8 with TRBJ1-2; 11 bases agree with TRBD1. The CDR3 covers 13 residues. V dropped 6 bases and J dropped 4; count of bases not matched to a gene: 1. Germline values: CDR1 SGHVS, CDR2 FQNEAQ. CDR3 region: CASRGTGGYGYTF. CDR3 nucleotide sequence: TGTGCCAGCAGAGGGACAGGGGGCTATGGCTACACCTTC. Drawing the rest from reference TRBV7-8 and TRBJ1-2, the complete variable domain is GAGVSQSPRYKVAKRGQDVALRCDPISGHVSLFWYQQALGQGPEFLTYFQNEAQLDKSGLPSDRFFAERPEGSVSTLKIQRTQQEDSAVYLCASRGTGGYGYTFGSGTRLTVV.

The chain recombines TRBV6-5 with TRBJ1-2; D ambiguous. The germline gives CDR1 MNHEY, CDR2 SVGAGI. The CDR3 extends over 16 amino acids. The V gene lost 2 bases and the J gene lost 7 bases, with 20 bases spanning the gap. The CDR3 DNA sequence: TGTGCCAGCAGTTACGGTAGACATCGGCAATCGGGTGGCTACACCTTC. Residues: CASSYGRHRQSGGYTF.

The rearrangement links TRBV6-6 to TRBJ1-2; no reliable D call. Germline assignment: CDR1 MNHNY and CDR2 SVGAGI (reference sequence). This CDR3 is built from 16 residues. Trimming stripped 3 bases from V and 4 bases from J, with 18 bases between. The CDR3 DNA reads TGTGCCAGCAGTTATAGCACGGTAGTCCCCTTCTATGGCTACACCTTC. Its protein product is CASSYSTVVPFYGYTF.

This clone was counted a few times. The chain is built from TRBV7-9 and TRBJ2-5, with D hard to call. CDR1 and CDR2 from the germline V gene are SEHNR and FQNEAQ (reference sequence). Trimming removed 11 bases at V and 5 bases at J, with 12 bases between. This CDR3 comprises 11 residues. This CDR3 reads CAAQSGETQYF. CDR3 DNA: TGTGCCGCGCAGTCTGGGGAGACCCAGTACTTC.

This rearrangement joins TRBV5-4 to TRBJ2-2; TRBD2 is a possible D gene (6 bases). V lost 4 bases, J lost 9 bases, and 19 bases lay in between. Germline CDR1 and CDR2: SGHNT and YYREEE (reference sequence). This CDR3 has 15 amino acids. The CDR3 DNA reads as TGTGCCAGCAGCCCAGACAGTGGGGGGAGGAGGGAGCTGTTTTTT. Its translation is CASSPDSGGRRELFF. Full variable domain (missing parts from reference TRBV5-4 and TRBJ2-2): ETGVTQSPTHLIKTRGQQVTLRCSSQSGHNTVSWYQQALGQGPQFIFQYYREEENGRGNFPPRFSGLQFPNYSSELNVNALELDDSALYLCASSPDSGGRRELFFGEGSRLTVL.

DNA of the CDR3: TGTGCCAGCAGGAACCCAGGGACAGCTTTCGGCTACGAGCAGTACTTC. Its protein is CASRNPGTAFGYEQYF. This chain uses TRBV28 with TRBJ2-7, with 7 bases identical to TRBD1. Trimming at V came to 6 bases and at J to 3 bases, leaving 14 bases not matched to a gene. CDR1 and CDR2 from the germline V gene are MDHEN and SYDVKM. The CDR3 has 16 amino acids.

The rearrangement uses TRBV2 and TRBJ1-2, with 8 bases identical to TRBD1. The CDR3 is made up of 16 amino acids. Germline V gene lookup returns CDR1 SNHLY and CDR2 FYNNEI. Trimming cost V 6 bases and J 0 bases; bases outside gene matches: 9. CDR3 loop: CASSPNDRGSNYGYTF. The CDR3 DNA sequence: TGTGCCAGCAGCCCCAACGACAGGGGATCTAACTATGGCTACACCTTC.

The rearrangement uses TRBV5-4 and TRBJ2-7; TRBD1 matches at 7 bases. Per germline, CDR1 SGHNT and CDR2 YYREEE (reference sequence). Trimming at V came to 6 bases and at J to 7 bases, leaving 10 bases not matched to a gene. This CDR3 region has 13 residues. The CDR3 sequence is CASTSETGREQYF. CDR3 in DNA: TGTGCCAGCACCTCTGAGACAGGGCGGGAGCAGTACTTC.

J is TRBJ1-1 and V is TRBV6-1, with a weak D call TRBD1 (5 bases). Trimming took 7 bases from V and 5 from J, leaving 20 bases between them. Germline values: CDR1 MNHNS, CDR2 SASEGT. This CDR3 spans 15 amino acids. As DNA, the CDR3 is TGTGCCAGCAATGCCCCCTCGCGGGGGGGGACTGAAGCTTTCTTT. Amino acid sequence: CASNAPSRGGTEAFF.

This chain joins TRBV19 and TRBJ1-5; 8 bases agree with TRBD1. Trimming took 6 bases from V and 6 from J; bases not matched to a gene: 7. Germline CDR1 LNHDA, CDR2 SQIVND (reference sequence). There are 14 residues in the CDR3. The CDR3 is CASRAGGDSQPQHF. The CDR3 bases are TGTGCCAGTAGGGCAGGGGGCGATTCTCAGCCCCAGCATTTT. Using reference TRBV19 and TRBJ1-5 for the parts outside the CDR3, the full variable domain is DGGITQSPKYLFRKEGQNVTLSCEQNLNHDAMYWYRQDPGQGLRLIYYSQIVNDFQKGDIAEGYSVSREKKESFPLTVTSAQKNPTAFYLCASRAGGDSQPQHFGDGTRLSIL.

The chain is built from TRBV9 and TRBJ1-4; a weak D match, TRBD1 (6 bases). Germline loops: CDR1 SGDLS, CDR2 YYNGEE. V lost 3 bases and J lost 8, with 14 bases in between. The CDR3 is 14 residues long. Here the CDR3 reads CASSEDSGKEKLFF. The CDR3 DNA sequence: TGTGCCAGCAGCGAGGACAGCGGGAAGGAAAAACTGTTTTTT.

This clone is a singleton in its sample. The CDR3 here is CASSDSSGYQPQHF. The CDR3 DNA reads TGTGCCAGCAGTGACTCCTCGGGGTATCAGCCCCAGCATTTT. This chain connects TRBV6-1 to TRBJ1-5; no reliable D call. CDR1 and CDR2 (germline): MNHNS, SASEGT. Deletions cut 3 bases from V and 5 bases from J, with 11 bases between. The CDR3 runs 14 residues.